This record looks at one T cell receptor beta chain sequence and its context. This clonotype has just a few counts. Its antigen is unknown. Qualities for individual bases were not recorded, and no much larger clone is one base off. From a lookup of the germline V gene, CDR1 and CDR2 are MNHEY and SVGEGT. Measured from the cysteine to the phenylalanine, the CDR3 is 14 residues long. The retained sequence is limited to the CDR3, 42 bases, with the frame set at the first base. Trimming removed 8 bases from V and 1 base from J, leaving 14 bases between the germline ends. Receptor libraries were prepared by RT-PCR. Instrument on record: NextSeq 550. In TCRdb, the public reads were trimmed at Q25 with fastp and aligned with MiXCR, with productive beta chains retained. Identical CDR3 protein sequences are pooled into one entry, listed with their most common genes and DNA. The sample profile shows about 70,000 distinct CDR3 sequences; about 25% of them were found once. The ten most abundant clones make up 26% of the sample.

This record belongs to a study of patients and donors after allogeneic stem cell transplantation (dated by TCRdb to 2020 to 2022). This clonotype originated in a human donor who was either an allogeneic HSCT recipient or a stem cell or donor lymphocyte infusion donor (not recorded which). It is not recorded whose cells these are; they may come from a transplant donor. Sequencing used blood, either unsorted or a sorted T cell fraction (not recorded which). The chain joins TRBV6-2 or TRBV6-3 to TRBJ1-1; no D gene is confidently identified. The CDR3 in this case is CASSFPGWNTEAFF. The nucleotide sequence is TGTGCCAGCTCATTCCCGGGTTGGAACACTGAAGCTTTCTTT.